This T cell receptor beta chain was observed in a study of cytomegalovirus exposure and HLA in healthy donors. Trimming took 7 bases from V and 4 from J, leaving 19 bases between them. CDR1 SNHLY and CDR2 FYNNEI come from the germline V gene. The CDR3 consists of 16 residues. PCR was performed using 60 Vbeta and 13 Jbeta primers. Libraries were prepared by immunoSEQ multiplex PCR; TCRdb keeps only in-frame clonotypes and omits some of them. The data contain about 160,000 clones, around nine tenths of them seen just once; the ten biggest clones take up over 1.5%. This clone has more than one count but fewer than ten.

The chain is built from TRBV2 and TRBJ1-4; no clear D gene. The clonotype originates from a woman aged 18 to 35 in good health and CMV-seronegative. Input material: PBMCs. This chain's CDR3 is CASKWLADGFNEKLFF. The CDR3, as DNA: TGTGCCAGCAAGTGGCTAGCAGATGGATTTAATGAAAAACTGTTTTTT.